The T cell receptor beta chain described here comes from a study of blood T cell repertoires in COVID-19. The germline V gene has CDR1 GTSNPN and CDR2 SVGIG (reference sequence). This CDR3 is 11 amino acids long. V was trimmed by 7 bases and J by 4 bases, leaving 8 bases between them. The data were produced by immunoSEQ multiplex PCR, yet TCRdb's version contains in-frame clones alone and is incomplete. Among tens of thousands of clones listed, around three quarters were seen once. Material for sequencing was peripheral blood. The TCR originated in a woman in her seventies with acute or convalescent COVID-19. This chain joins TRBV30 and TRBJ2-1, with D perhaps TRBD1 (5 bases). This CDR3 reads CASDRYNEQFF. The CDR3 nucleotides are TGTGCCTCAGACAGATACAATGAGCAGTTCTTC.